The 15 T cell receptor beta chains below all came from one sample that was sequenced in a study of beta chain features in type 1 diabetes. Expressed TCRB transcripts were sequenced because the entire RNA isolate underwent reverse transcription. Repertoires were generated with immunoSEQ multiplex PCR, while TCRdb's copy carries only in-frame clones and drops some. The data show roughly 250,000 clones, 68% seen once. The sample was naive CD4+ T cells from blood. These TCRs come from a man aged 30 to 39 in good health.

Only a few counts were recorded for this clone. This chain links TRBV29-1 with TRBJ1-1; no firm D call. Trimming pared 7 bases from V and 0 bases from J, leaving 6 bases between. Germline V lookup: CDR1 SQVTM, CDR2 ANQGSEA. The CDR3 totals 11 residues. The CDR3 region is CSGVMNTEAFF. CDR3 DNA: TGCAGCGGCGTCATGAACACTGAAGCTTTCTTT.

This clone has a handful of counts. The rearrangement links TRBV29-1 to TRBJ2-1, with 9 positions matching TRBD1. CDR1 is SQVTM and CDR2 is ANQGSEA in the germline V gene. The CDR3 contains 13 residues. The ends lost 2 bases at V and 9 bases at J; junction bases unmatched: 5. The CDR3 sequence is CSVETGQGSEQFF. The CDR3 DNA sequence: TGCAGCGTTGAAACGGGACAGGGAAGTGAGCAGTTCTTC.

In its sample, this clone was seen once. Other DNA sequences within the sample encode an identical CDR3. The chain carries TRBV7-2 and TRBJ2-5; TRBD2 matches 10 bases. The germline gives CDR1 SGHTA, CDR2 FQGNSA. This CDR3 comprises 16 residues. Trimming at V came to 1 base and at J to 1 base, leaving 3 bases not matched to a gene. Here the CDR3 reads CASSLGLAGAQETQYF. The CDR3 region has the DNA TGTGCCAGCAGCTTAGGTCTAGCGGGAGCCCAAGAGACCCAGTACTTC.

The CDR3 region is CASRVDGQETQYF. As DNA, the CDR3 is TGCGCCAGCAGGGTGGACGGACAAGAGACCCAGTACTTC. The rearrangement uses TRBV5-1 and TRBJ2-5; no firm D call. This CDR3 contains 13 residues. The germline V gene encodes CDR1 SGHRS and CDR2 YFSETQ. V lost 5 bases to trimming and J lost 2 bases, with 10 bases between them. Full variable domain (rest looked up from reference TRBV5-1 and TRBJ2-5): KAGVTQTPRYLIKTRGQQVTLSCSPISGHRSVSWYQQTPGQGLQFLFEYFSETQRNKGNFPGRFSGRQFSNSRSEMNVSTLELGDSALYLCASRVDGQETQYFGPGTRLLVL.

The chain combines TRBV9 with TRBJ2-3, with unresolved D. Trimming removed 0 bases from V and 5 bases from J, with 7 bases in between. CDR3 size: 13 residues. Germline V CDR1 and CDR2: SGDLS, YYNGEE. In DNA, the CDR3 is TGTGCCAGCAGCGTAGTAGGGCGAGATACGCAGTATTTT. Protein: CASSVVGRDTQYF.

This sequence joins TRBV5-6 and TRBJ2-7, with D maybe TRBD2 (5 bases). This CDR3 contains 15 residues. The germline V and J ends were trimmed by 0 bases and 5 bases, with 15 bases remaining between them. CDR1 and CDR2 from the germline V gene are SGHDT and YYEEEE. Here the CDR3 reads CASSLVVLRDNEQYF. The CDR3, as DNA: TGTGCCAGCAGCTTGGTTGTTTTGAGGGATAACGAGCAGTACTTC.

With respect to this clone: The sample holds other DNA sequences that translate to the same CDR3. The gene calls are TRBV7-9 and TRBJ1-2; D is ambiguous. This CDR3 region has 12 residues. Germline CDR1 is SEHNR and CDR2 is FQNEAQ (reference sequence). V was clipped by 8 bases and J by 0 bases, with 7 bases between them. The CDR3 here is CASSLANYGYTF. CDR3 nucleotides: TGTGCCAGCTCACTCGCTAACTATGGCTACACCTTC.

The chain has TRBV7-2 and TRBJ2-5; D may be TRBD2 (5 bases). Trimming pared 0 bases from V and 1 base from J, leaving 6 bases between. Germline CDR1 is SGHTA and CDR2 is FQGNSA. The length of the CDR3 is 14 residues. The CDR3 protein is CASSLARAQETQYF. The CDR3 DNA reads TGTGCCAGCAGCTTAGCGCGGGCCCAAGAGACCCAGTACTTC.

V is TRBV29-1 and J is TRBJ2-1; 10 positions agree with TRBD1. CDR3 length equals 14 residues. Germline CDR1 reads SQVTM; CDR2 reads ANQGSEA. Germline trimming cut 7 bases from V and 2 bases from J; bases unmatched to any gene: 5. The CDR3 reads CSGQGALTYNEQFF. DNA of the CDR3: TGCAGCGGACAGGGGGCTCTCACCTACAATGAGCAGTTCTTC.

The rearrangement uses TRBV29-1 and TRBJ2-7; TRBD1 aligns across 7 bases. V lost 7 bases, J lost 3 bases, and 9 bases stayed unmatched. This CDR3 contains 13 residues. Germline lookup yields CDR1 SQVTM and CDR2 ANQGSEA. The CDR3 here is CSAVRDSGYEQYF. The CDR3 DNA is TGCAGCGCAGTACGGGACAGCGGCTACGAGCAGTACTTC.

The J gene is TRBJ2-7, the V gene TRBV29-1; the D gene is possibly TRBD2 (5 bases). Germline V gives CDR1 SQVTM, CDR2 ANQGSEA. V was clipped by 0 bases and J by 7 bases, with 13 bases between them. The CDR3 has 13 residues. The CDR3 sequence is CSVEEHRPGEQYF. The CDR3, as DNA: TGCAGCGTTGAAGAACATCGGCCGGGGGAGCAGTACTTC.

The V call is TRBV25-1, the J call TRBJ2-7, with a possible D match to TRBD1 (6 bases). The CDR3 is 13 amino acids. Trimming shortened V by 6 bases and J by 3 bases, and 12 bases separated the two germline ends. The germline CDR1 and CDR2 sequences are MGHDK and SYGVNS. CDR3 DNA sequence: TGTGCCAGCAGGAGGACAGCTAACTACGAGCAGTACTTC. Protein product: CASRRTANYEQYF.

The rearrangement joins TRBV9 to TRBJ2-3, with D possibly matching TRBD2 (6 bases). V was shortened by 0 bases and J by 5 bases, with 13 bases between the two germline ends. This CDR3 is built from 15 residues. Germline V gene lookup returns CDR1 SGDLS and CDR2 YYNGEE. CDR3: CASSVGGLAVDTQYF. The CDR3 nucleotides are TGTGCCAGCAGCGTAGGAGGATTAGCGGTAGATACGCAGTATTTT.

This chain joins TRBV20-1 and TRBJ2-1, with a possible D match to TRBD2 (5 bases). This CDR3 is built from 10 residues. CDR1 DFQATT and CDR2 SNEGSKA come from the germline V gene (reference sequence). The V and J ends lost 6 bases and 8 bases respectively, with 8 bases between them. CDR3 sequence reads: CSAEADEQFF. DNA of the CDR3: TGCAGTGCGGAGGCAGATGAGCAGTTCTTC.

V gene TRBV28 combines with J gene TRBJ2-7, with TRBD1 matching over 7 bases. This CDR3 region has 16 residues. The V segment lost 4 bases and the J segment 0 bases; nucleotides outside the gene matches: 9. Per germline, CDR1 MDHEN and CDR2 SYDVKM. CDR3 loop: CASSWPYRDSSYEQYF. The CDR3 DNA follows: TGTGCCAGCAGTTGGCCGTACCGGGACAGCTCCTACGAGCAGTACTTC.